This T cell receptor beta chain was retrieved from a study of glioma-infiltrating T cells after dendritic cell vaccination. V was pared by 5 bases and J by 1 base, with 15 bases between. This CDR3 contains 15 residues. From germline, CDR1 is MNHEY and CDR2 SMNVEV (reference sequence). This sample's time point: after dendritic cell vaccination, including at tumor progression/relapse. The table came from immunoSEQ multiplex PCR; TCRdb's copy has only in-frame clones and leaves some out. The sample has more than 70,000 clones, around 87% seen once; the top ten hold around 2.1%. This clonotype was sampled from a human donor with glioblastoma. The gene calls are TRBV27 and TRBJ2-7; TRBD2 might be the D (6 bases). Sequencing was performed on blood, taken after dendritic cell vaccination. CDR3 DNA sequence: TGTGCCAGCAGTGCTCCGGGACTGGGATCCTACGAGCAGTACTTC. Translated: CASSAPGLGSYEQYF.